This T cell receptor beta chain was profiled in a study of T cell responses to AZD1222 COVID-19 vaccine. Findings and limits, study-wide: Per reports, nearly half of all spike-specific TCRs target regions that are unmutated in variants.

The data were produced by immunoSEQ multiplex PCR, yet TCRdb's version contains in-frame clones alone and is incomplete. The table has some 170,000 clones, roughly nine tenths seen once. Details on this clone: What it binds is not known.

This CDR3 contains 14 residues. The V end lost 0 bases, the J end lost 2 bases, and 9 bases lay between the germline ends. Germline V gene lookup returns CDR1 SGDLS and CDR2 YYNGEE. The chain is built from TRBV9 and TRBJ2-7; D ambiguous. The sample in question was peripheral blood, obtained on day 0 of AZD1222 vaccination. This sequence was found in an adult in good health. The CDR3 sequence is CASSVGRIAYEQYF. DNA of the CDR3: TGTGCCAGCAGCGTAGGTAGAATAGCCTACGAGCAGTACTTC.